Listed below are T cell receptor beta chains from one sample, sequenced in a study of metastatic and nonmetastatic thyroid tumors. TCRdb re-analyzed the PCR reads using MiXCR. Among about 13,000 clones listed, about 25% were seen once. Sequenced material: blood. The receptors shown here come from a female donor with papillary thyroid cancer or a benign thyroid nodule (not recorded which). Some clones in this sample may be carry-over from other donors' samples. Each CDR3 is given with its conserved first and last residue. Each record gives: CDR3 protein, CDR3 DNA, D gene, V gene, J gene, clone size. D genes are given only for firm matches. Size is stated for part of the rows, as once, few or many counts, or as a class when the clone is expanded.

CASLRGDVRGYTF,TGTGCCAGCCTGCGCGGGGACGTACGTGGCTACACCTTC,NA,TRBV12-3/TRBV12-4,TRBJ1-2,NA
CASSQDLLGWVNIQYF,TGTGCCAGCAGCCAAGATCTGTTGGGGTGGGTGAACATTCAGTACTTC,NA,TRBV3-1,TRBJ2-4,many
CASISGGVSQETLYF,TGTGCCAGCATTTCGGGGGGAGTGTCCCAAGAGACCCTGTACTTC,TRBD2,TRBV28,TRBJ2-5,NA
CASRWGSYGYTF,TGTGCCAGCAGGTGGGGGTCTTATGGCTACACCTTC,NA,TRBV2,TRBJ1-2,medium-sized
CASSLRQGAGGYTF,TGCGCCAGCAGCTTGAGACAGGGGGCCGGCGGCTACACCTTC,TRBD1,TRBV5-1,TRBJ1-2,NA
CASSHSRVPGNTIYF,TGTGCCAGCAGCCATAGCAGGGTCCCTGGAAACACCATATATTTT,NA,TRBV14,TRBJ1-3,many
CASSRDYEQYF,TGTGCCAGCAGCAGGGACTACGAGCAGTACTTC,NA,TRBV7-9,TRBJ2-7,few
CASSDKVGLYQHHHF,TGTGCCAGCAGTGATAAGGTCGGCCTATATCAGCACCATCATTTT,NA,TRBV6-1,TRBJ1-5,once
CASRLAGEETQYF,TGTGCCAGCAGACTAGCGGGAGAGGAGACCCAGTACTTC,TRBD2,TRBV2,TRBJ2-5,few
CSARDGAGKNEQYF,TGCAGTGCTAGAGATGGAGCGGGAAAGAACGAGCAGTACTTC,TRBD2,TRBV20-1,TRBJ2-7,NA
CSARRRNDLGEQYF,TGCAGTGCTAGACGGCGGAACGATTTGGGCGAGCAGTACTTC,NA,TRBV20-1,TRBJ2-7,NA
CASSLSGGGSEQYF,TGTGCCAGCAGTCTTTCGGGGGGGGGAAGCGAGCAGTACTTC,TRBD2,TRBV28,TRBJ2-7,medium-sized
CAISESGNLNTDTQYF,TGTGCCATCAGTGAGTCCGGAAACTTGAACACAGATACGCAGTATTTT,NA,TRBV10-3,TRBJ2-3,many
CSTRGTYEQYF,TGCAGTACCAGGGGAACCTACGAGCAGTACTTC,NA,TRBV20-1,TRBJ2-7,NA
CASSYAQITGELFF,TGTGCCAGCAGTTACGCGCAGATTACCGGGGAGCTGTTTTTT,NA,TRBV6-1,TRBJ2-2,medium-sized
CASSLGAGGADTQYF,TGTGCCAGCAGCTTAGGGGCAGGGGGCGCAGATACGCAGTATTTT,TRBD1,TRBV11-1,TRBJ2-3,NA
CASSTTGTGHSGANVLTF,TGTGCCAGCAGCACAACCGGGACAGGGCACTCTGGGGCCAACGTCCTGACTTTC,TRBD1,TRBV11-2,TRBJ2-6,once
CASSRGQAGNTEAFF,TGCGCCAGCAGTCGAGGACAGGCGGGTAACACTGAAGCTTTCTTT,TRBD1,TRBV4-1,TRBJ1-1,NA
CASSLMDRAGWLFF,TGCGCCAGCAGCTTGATGGACAGGGCCGGGTGGCTGTTTTTT,TRBD1,TRBV5-1,TRBJ2-2,NA
CASSRGVHETQYF,TGTGCCAGCAGTAGGGGAGTCCATGAGACGCAGTATTTT,NA,TRBV6-1,TRBJ2-3,NA
CASSLSSEVPRVRETQYF,TGTGCCAGCAGTTTATCTTCAGAGGTTCCCCGGGTGCGAGAGACCCAGTACTTC,NA,TRBV28,TRBJ2-5,NA
CASSPGLAGGVEQFF,TGCGCCAGCAGTCCAGGACTAGCGGGAGGGGTTGAGCAGTTCTTC,TRBD2,TRBV10-1,TRBJ2-1,medium-sized
CASSNIGTAGNTIYF,TGTGCCAGCAGCAACATAGGGACAGCTGGAAACACCATATATTTT,TRBD1,TRBV5-4,TRBJ1-3,many
CAWRRTGVNKPQHF,TGTGCCTGGAGGCGGACAGGGGTCAATAAGCCCCAGCATTTT,TRBD1,TRBV30,TRBJ1-5,NA
CASSLNWGADEAFF,TGTGCCAGCAGTTTAAACTGGGGGGCGGATGAAGCTTTCTTT,NA,TRBV27,TRBJ1-1,NA
CASSFPPRRGLAGGRETQYF,TGTGCCAGCAGTTTCCCCCCCCGACGGGGACTAGCGGGGGGGCGTGAGACCCAGTACTTC,TRBD2,TRBV12-3/TRBV12-4,TRBJ2-5,many
CASSIYNEQFF,TGCGCCAGCAGCATTTACAATGAGCAGTTCTTC,NA,TRBV5-1,TRBJ2-1,NA
CASSEPGRRSNEQFF,TGTGCCAGCAGTGAACCGGGGAGGCGTAGCAATGAGCAGTTCTTC,NA,TRBV6-1,TRBJ2-1,NA
CASSLGPQETQYF,TGTGCCAGCAGCCTGGGACCGCAAGAGACCCAGTACTTC,NA,TRBV7-3,TRBJ2-5,many